The rows below give T cell receptor beta chains drawn from one sample of a study of metastatic and nonmetastatic thyroid tumors. TCRdb ran MiXCR on the PCR reads. This sample yields some 33,000 clones, of which approximately 7% are seen a single time; around 45% belongs to the top ten. The material sequenced was blood. The origin of the receptors is a female donor with papillary thyroid cancer or a benign thyroid nodule (not recorded which). Some clones in this sample may be carry-over from other donors' samples. Both conserved end residues are part of each CDR3. The order of the fields is CDR3 length, V gene, J gene, clone size, D gene, CDR3 protein, CDR3 DNA. A D gene is named only where the DNA matches it firmly. A row's size may be missing; if present it is once, few, many or a size class.

length: 11; V: TRBV19; J: TRBJ2-7; size: many; D: -; CDR3: CASSMRREQYF; DNA: TGTGCCAGTAGTATGAGGAGGGAGCAGTACTTC
length: 17; V: TRBV5-1; J: TRBJ1-2; size: many; D: -; CDR3: CASSGGTWTTNNYGYTF; DNA: TGCGCCAGCAGCGGCGGGACCTGGACCACAAATAACTATGGCTACACCTTC
length: 13; V: TRBV10-3; J: TRBJ1-1; size: many; D: TRBD1; CDR3: CAISGQGNTEAFF; DNA: TGTGCCATCAGTGGACAGGGGAACACTGAAGCTTTCTTT
length: 14; V: TRBV20-1; J: TRBJ1-4; size: many; D: -; CDR3: CSAKSGRSWEKLFF; DNA: TGCAGTGCAAAATCAGGGCGATCCTGGGAAAAACTGTTTTTT
length: 16; V: TRBV5-1; J: TRBJ1-3; size: many; D: TRBD1; CDR3: CASSLSGTASGNTIYF; DNA: TGCGCCAGCAGCTTGTCCGGGACAGCCTCTGGAAACACCATATATTTT
length: 15; V: TRBV20-1; J: TRBJ1-5; size: many; D: -; CDR3: CSASSDAARGQPQHF; DNA: TGCAGTGCTTCCAGCGACGCGGCCCGGGGGCAGCCCCAGCATTTT
length: 18; V: TRBV4-1; J: TRBJ1-1; size: many; D: -; CDR3: CASSQTWGGSQGSTEAFF; DNA: TGCGCCAGCAGCCAAACATGGGGGGGATCCCAGGGGAGCACTGAAGCTTTCTTT
length: 15; V: TRBV4-1; J: TRBJ2-5; size: -; D: TRBD2; CDR3: CASSQRSGRGETQYF; DNA: TGCGCCAGCAGTCAACGCAGCGGGAGGGGAGAGACCCAGTACTTC
length: 13; V: TRBV6-1; J: TRBJ1-2; size: many; D: -; CDR3: CASRDPGGTGYTF; DNA: TGTGCCAGCAGGGACCCGGGGGGCACCGGCTACACCTTC
length: 16; V: TRBV11-2; J: TRBJ2-5; size: many; D: TRBD1; CDR3: CASSQRLGQGLETQYF; DNA: TGTGCCAGCAGCCAACGCCTGGGACAGGGGTTGGAGACCCAGTACTTC
length: 15; V: TRBV18; J: TRBJ2-1; size: many; D: TRBD1; CDR3: CASSPPDRGTNEQFF; DNA: TGTGCCAGCTCACCACCCGACAGGGGCACCAATGAGCAGTTCTTC
length: 14; V: TRBV18; J: TRBJ2-2; size: many; D: -; CDR3: CASTAGANTGELFF; DNA: TGTGCCAGTACCGCAGGGGCGAACACCGGGGAGCTGTTTTTT
length: 16; V: TRBV6-1; J: TRBJ2-1; size: many; D: TRBD2; CDR3: CASRPLSGRAYNEQFF; DNA: TGTGCCAGCAGGCCCCTAAGCGGGAGGGCCTACAATGAGCAGTTCTTC
length: 13; V: TRBV19; J: TRBJ2-2; size: many; D: -; CDR3: CASNEGRTGELFF; DNA: TGTGCCAGTAATGAGGGACGCACCGGGGAGCTGTTTTTT
length: 13; V: TRBV28; J: TRBJ1-1; size: many; D: -; CDR3: CASSSAGSNEAFF; DNA: TGTGCCAGCAGTTCCGCCGGAAGCAATGAAGCTTTCTTT
length: 15; V: TRBV6-1; J: TRBJ2-1; size: many; D: TRBD1; CDR3: CASSQTGETYNEQFF; DNA: TGTGCCAGCAGCCAAACAGGGGAGACCTACAATGAGCAGTTCTTC
length: 14; V: TRBV6-2/TRBV6-3; J: TRBJ1-5; size: many; D: -; CDR3: CASSSPRGPQPQHF; DNA: TGTGCCAGCAGTTCCCCTCGGGGTCCTCAGCCCCAGCATTTT
length: 13; V: TRBV7-2; J: TRBJ1-1; size: many; D: -; CDR3: CASSLAVGTEAFF; DNA: TGTGCCAGCAGCTTAGCGGTTGGCACTGAAGCTTTCTTT
length: 14; V: TRBV27; J: TRBJ2-7; size: many; D: -; CDR3: CASMTWGNRDEQYF; DNA: TGTGCCAGCATGACTTGGGGCAACAGGGACGAGCAGTACTTC
length: 13; V: TRBV30; J: TRBJ1-4; size: many; D: -; CDR3: CAWSAGFNEKLFF; DNA: TGTGCCTGGAGTGCCGGGTTTAATGAAAAACTGTTTTTT
length: 13; V: TRBV7-8; J: TRBJ2-1; size: many; D: -; CDR3: CASSLGTYNEQFF; DNA: TGTGCCAGCAGCTTAGGTACCTACAATGAGCAGTTCTTC
length: 14; V: TRBV14; J: TRBJ2-2; size: many; D: -; CDR3: CASSRALNTGELFF; DNA: TGTGCCAGCAGCCGAGCTTTAAACACCGGGGAGCTGTTTTTT
length: 12; V: TRBV28; J: TRBJ2-7; size: many; D: -; CDR3: CASSLLIDEQYF; DNA: TGTGCCAGCAGTCTCCTGATCGACGAGCAGTACTTC
length: 15; V: TRBV30; J: TRBJ2-2; size: many; D: TRBD2; CDR3: CAWSEDSGRVRELFF; DNA: TGTGCCTGGAGTGAGGATAGCGGGAGGGTTCGGGAGCTGTTTTTT
length: 13; V: TRBV28; J: TRBJ1-1; size: many; D: -; CDR3: CASRAGWRTEAFF; DNA: TGTGCCAGCAGAGCGGGTTGGAGAACTGAAGCTTTCTTT
length: 16; V: TRBV6-2/TRBV6-3; J: TRBJ1-2; size: many; D: -; CDR3: CASTDLWTDYNYGYTF; DNA: TGTGCCAGCACCGATTTGTGGACAGACTATAACTATGGCTACACCTTC
length: 16; V: TRBV20-1; J: TRBJ2-7; size: many; D: TRBD1; CDR3: CSARDWIVGQGLEQYF; DNA: TGCAGTGCTAGAGATTGGATTGTGGGACAGGGGCTCGAGCAGTACTTC
length: 14; V: TRBV20-1; J: TRBJ2-1; size: many; D: TRBD2; CDR3: CSSTAGGTANEQFF; DNA: TGCAGCTCGACGGCGGGAGGAACCGCCAATGAGCAGTTCTTC
length: 17; V: TRBV4-1; J: TRBJ2-7; size: many; D: -; CDR3: CASSQQPRVADSYEQYF; DNA: TGCGCCAGCAGCCAACAACCCAGGGTAGCTGACTCCTACGAGCAGTACTTC
length: 16; V: TRBV27; J: TRBJ1-4; size: many; D: -; CDR3: CASSSGTFATNEKLFF; DNA: TGTGCCAGCAGTTCCGGGACATTTGCAACTAATGAAAAACTGTTTTTT
length: 14; V: TRBV20-1; J: TRBJ1-6; size: many; D: TRBD1; CDR3: CSASRGQGNSPLHF; DNA: TGCAGTGCTAGCCGCGGACAGGGGAATTCACCCCTCCACTTT
length: 13; V: TRBV11-3; J: TRBJ1-2; size: many; D: -; CDR3: CASSFRDKRGYTF; DNA: TGTGCCAGCAGCTTCCGGGACAAGAGAGGCTACACCTTC
length: 15; V: TRBV9; J: TRBJ2-3; size: many; D: TRBD2; CDR3: CASKPSGSHTDTQYF; DNA: TGTGCCAGCAAACCTAGCGGGAGTCACACAGATACGCAGTATTTT
length: 16; V: TRBV9; J: TRBJ2-7; size: many; D: TRBD1; CDR3: CASSVPRDRVTYEQYF; DNA: TGTGCCAGCAGCGTCCCCCGGGACAGGGTTACCTACGAGCAGTACTTC
length: 12; V: TRBV6-1; J: TRBJ2-7; size: few; D: -; CDR3: CASSPGIHEQYF; DNA: TGTGCCAGCAGCCCCGGGATCCACGAGCAGTACTTC
length: 13; V: TRBV7-9; J: TRBJ1-4; size: many; D: -; CDR3: CASTWEGGEKLFF; DNA: TGTGCCAGCACATGGGAGGGGGGAGAAAAACTGTTTTTT
length: 17; V: TRBV5-1; J: TRBJ2-1; size: many; D: TRBD2; CDR3: CASSLGTNIWGYNEQFF; DNA: TGCGCCAGCAGCTTAGGGACTAACATATGGGGCTACAATGAGCAGTTCTTC
length: 13; V: TRBV6-1; J: TRBJ1-2; size: many; D: -; CDR3: CASTESLDFGYTF; DNA: TGTGCCAGCACGGAATCGTTGGATTTTGGCTACACCTTC
length: 13; V: TRBV20-1; J: TRBJ2-1; size: many; D: -; CDR3: CSARSPGTNEQFF; DNA: TGCAGTGCTAGATCTCCAGGAACCAATGAGCAGTTCTTC
length: 16; V: TRBV19; J: TRBJ2-1; size: many; D: -; CDR3: CASRSQIGRAYNEQFF; DNA: TGTGCCAGTAGATCCCAGATTGGCAGGGCTTACAATGAGCAGTTCTTC
length: 14; V: TRBV5-1; J: TRBJ2-7; size: -; D: TRBD1; CDR3: CASSPADRAYEQYF; DNA: TGCGCCAGCAGCCCCGCGGACAGGGCCTACGAGCAGTACTTC
length: 12; V: TRBV29-1; J: TRBJ2-1; size: -; D: -; CDR3: CSVEFDSSEQFF; DNA: TGCAGCGTTGAATTTGACTCCAGTGAGCAGTTCTTC
length: 19; V: TRBV6-2/TRBV6-3; J: TRBJ1-6; size: -; D: -; CDR3: CASSYSNPRSLGIGSPLHF; DNA: TGTGCCAGCAGTTACTCGAACCCCCGGTCCTTGGGGATTGGTTCACCCCTCCACTTT
length: 14; V: TRBV7-9; J: TRBJ2-1; size: many; D: TRBD1; CDR3: CATRSGTDYNEQFF; DNA: TGTGCCACCCGGTCCGGGACAGACTACAATGAGCAGTTCTTC
length: 15; V: TRBV4-3; J: TRBJ2-7; size: many; D: TRBD1; CDR3: CASSQGGTGGYEQYF; DNA: TGCGCCAGCAGCCAAGGGGGGACAGGGGGCTACGAGCAGTACTTC
length: 16; V: TRBV11-2; J: TRBJ2-5; size: -; D: TRBD2; CDR3: CASISNFVAGRETQYF; DNA: TGTGCCAGTATCTCGAATTTTGTAGCGGGACGTGAGACCCAGTACTTC
length: 16; V: TRBV4-2; J: TRBJ2-3; size: many; D: TRBD1; CDR3: CASSLRTGYRTDTQYF; DNA: TGTGCCAGCAGCCTGAGGACAGGGTATCGCACAGATACGCAGTATTTT
length: 15; V: TRBV19; J: TRBJ1-5; size: many; D: TRBD1; CDR3: CATNTGAWSNQPQHF; DNA: TGTGCCACCAACACAGGGGCCTGGAGCAATCAGCCCCAGCATTTT
length: 16; V: TRBV6-2/TRBV6-3; J: TRBJ2-1; size: many; D: -; CDR3: CASSPRTASSYNEQFF; DNA: TGTGCCAGCAGTCCGAGGACCGCCAGCTCCTACAATGAGCAGTTCTTC
length: 16; V: TRBV5-1; J: TRBJ1-1; size: many; D: TRBD1; CDR3: CASSLGQGLGNTEAFF; DNA: TGCGCCAGCAGCTTAGGACAGGGATTGGGGAACACTGAAGCTTTCTTT
length: 12; V: TRBV10-3; J: TRBJ2-7; size: many; D: -; CDR3: CAISPGTYEQYF; DNA: TGTGCCATCAGCCCGGGGACCTACGAGCAGTACTTC
length: 14; V: TRBV19; J: TRBJ1-5; size: many; D: -; CDR3: CASSIRGSHQPQHF; DNA: TGTGCCAGTAGTATACGGGGCAGTCATCAGCCCCAGCATTTT
length: 15; V: TRBV20-1; J: TRBJ2-7; size: many; D: -; CDR3: CSAPAGGWGAWEQYF; DNA: TGCAGTGCCCCAGCCGGTGGGTGGGGGGCCTGGGAGCAGTACTTC
length: 16; V: TRBV7-2; J: TRBJ1-1; size: many; D: -; CDR3: CASIPDLGRTNTEAFF; DNA: TGTGCCAGCATACCGGACCTGGGGAGAACGAACACTGAAGCTTTCTTT
length: 12; V: TRBV12-3/TRBV12-4; J: TRBJ1-2; size: -; D: TRBD1; CDR3: CASSRQGRGYTF; DNA: TGTGCCAGCAGTAGACAGGGCCGCGGCTACACCTTC
length: 16; V: TRBV5-6; J: TRBJ2-2; size: many; D: -; CDR3: CASSLVGRTVGGELFF; DNA: TGTGCCAGCAGCTTGGTGGGGCGGACTGTCGGCGGGGAGCTGTTTTTT
length: 11; V: TRBV2; J: TRBJ2-7; size: many; D: -; CDR3: CASSVAYEQYF; DNA: TGTGCCAGCAGTGTCGCCTACGAGCAGTACTTC
length: 14; V: TRBV5-4; J: TRBJ2-5; size: -; D: TRBD1; CDR3: CASGRPDRAETQYF; DNA: TGTGCCAGCGGCCGCCCGGACAGGGCCGAGACCCAGTACTTC
length: 15; V: TRBV12-3/TRBV12-4; J: TRBJ2-7; size: many; D: TRBD1; CDR3: CASSPTGTGVRGQYF; DNA: TGTGCCAGCAGTCCGACCGGGACAGGGGTCCGAGGGCAGTACTTC
length: 14; V: TRBV28; J: TRBJ2-7; size: many; D: -; CDR3: CATNRPQGSYEQYF; DNA: TGTGCCACTAATCGGCCCCAGGGCTCCTACGAGCAGTACTTC